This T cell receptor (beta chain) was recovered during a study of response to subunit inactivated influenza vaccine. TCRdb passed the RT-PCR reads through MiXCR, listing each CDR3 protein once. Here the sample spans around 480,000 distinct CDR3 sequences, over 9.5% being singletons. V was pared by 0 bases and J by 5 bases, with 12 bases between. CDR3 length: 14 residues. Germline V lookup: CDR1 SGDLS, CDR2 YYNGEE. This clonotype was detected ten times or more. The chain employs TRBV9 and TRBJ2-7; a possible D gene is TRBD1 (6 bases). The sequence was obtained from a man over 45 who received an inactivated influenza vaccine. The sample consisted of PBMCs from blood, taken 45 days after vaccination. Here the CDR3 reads CASSVGWGLNEQYF. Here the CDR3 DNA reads TGTGCCAGCAGCGTAGGATGGGGGCTGAACGAGCAGTACTTC.